Below are 26 T cell receptor beta chains sequenced from a single sample in a study of blood T cell repertoires in COVID-19. Assay: immunoSEQ multiplex PCR; the TCRdb copy retains only in-frame clones and omits some. The top ten clones hold about 2.5% of a sample with 300,000 to 450,000 clones, more than 70% of them seen once. Sequenced: peripheral blood. These receptors all stem from a woman aged 60 to 75 with COVID-19, enrolled during active disease.

This sequence joins TRBV10-2 and TRBJ1-5, with D possibly TRBD1 on 5 matching bases. Germline CDR1 WSHSY, CDR2 SAAADI. CDR3 length: 14 amino acids. Trimming stripped 6 bases from V and 0 bases from J, with 9 bases between. CDR3 loop: CASRWGSSNQPQHF. In DNA, the CDR3 is TGCGCCAGCAGGTGGGGCAGTAGCAATCAGCCCCAGCATTTT.

This CDR3 reads CASSLSREVNEQFF. DNA of the CDR3: TGTGCCAGCAGCTTAAGCAGGGAGGTCAATGAGCAGTTCTTC. The gene calls are TRBV7-3 and TRBJ2-1, with a tentative D call TRBD2 (6 bases). The length of the CDR3 is 14 residues. The germline V gene encodes CDR1 SGHTA and CDR2 FQGTGA. The V end was cut by 1 base, the J end by 6 bases, with 10 bases between. Filled out from reference TRBV7-3 and TRBJ2-1, the complete variable domain reads GAGVSQTPSNKVTEKGKYVELRCDPISGHTALYWYRQSLGQGPEFLIYFQGTGAADDSGLPNDRFFAVRPEGSVSTLKIQRTERGDSAVYLCASSLSREVNEQFFGPGTRLTVL.

The V and J genes are TRBV7-8 and TRBJ1-2; D possibly corresponds to TRBD1 (6 bases). Germline V CDR1 and CDR2: SGHVS, FQNEAQ. CDR3 length equals 14 residues. V lost 4 bases to trimming and J lost 0 bases, with 9 bases between them. CDR3 sequence reads: CASSWDTSNYGYTF. The CDR3 DNA follows: TGTGCCAGCAGCTGGGACACGTCTAACTATGGCTACACCTTC.

The chain couples TRBV6-5 to TRBJ2-7; D is undetermined. This CDR3 is 12 amino acids long. V was clipped by 0 bases and J by 4 bases, with 4 bases between them. CDR1 MNHEY and CDR2 SVGAGI come from the germline V gene. The CDR3, as DNA: TGTGCCAGCAGTTACTCCCCTTACGAGCAGTACTTC. It translates to CASSYSPYEQYF.

The chain combines TRBV19 with TRBJ2-7, with 9 nucleotides matching TRBD1. The CDR3 covers 14 residues. Germline CDR1 reads LNHDA; CDR2 reads SQIVND (reference sequence). V was clipped by 7 bases and J by 4 bases; unmatched bases: 8. CDR3 amino acids: CASTSGTGYYEQYF. In nucleotides, the CDR3 is TGTGCCAGTACCTCCGGGACAGGGTATTACGAGCAGTACTTC.

The chain joins TRBV18 to TRBJ1-1; 12 nucleotides line up with TRBD1. CDR3 length equals 16 residues. V gave up 2 bases and J gave up 6 bases; unmatched junction bases: 7. CDR1 is KGHSH and CDR2 is LQKENI in the germline V gene. The CDR3 DNA sequence: TGTGCCAGCTCACCAGGGACAGGGGGCGCGACGGCTGAAGCTTTCTTT. It translates to CASSPGTGGATAEAFF.

This clone is a singleton in its sample. The CDR3 DNA follows: TGTGCCAGCCAGCGGGGGGCGCGTCTGTATTTT. Its translation is CASQRGARLYF. This chain links TRBV5-4 with TRBJ2-3, with 9 bases matching TRBD2. Germline V gene lookup returns CDR1 SGHNT and CDR2 YYREEE (reference sequence). CDR3 size: 11 residues. The J segment lost 14 bases and the V segment lost 7 bases, leaving 8 bases of the junction unmatched.

The chain recombines TRBV2 with TRBJ2-5, with a weak D call TRBD2 (6 bases). The CDR3 is 14 amino acids. Per germline, CDR1 SNHLY and CDR2 FYNNEI. The V gene lost 6 bases and the J gene lost 4 bases, with 15 bases spanning the gap. CDR3 coding DNA: TGTGCCAGCAGGAGGGGAGGTTTTACAGAGACCCAGTACTTC. Its protein is CASRRGGFTETQYF.

The V and J genes are TRBV4-1 and TRBJ2-7; 7 nucleotides agree with TRBD2. The CDR3 contains 15 residues. Germline CDR1 is MGHRA and CDR2 is YSYEKL. Unmatched junction bases numbered 13, after V lost 4 bases and J lost 7 bases. This CDR3 reads CASSPTGGTPLEQYF. The CDR3 DNA reads as TGCGCCAGCAGCCCCACGGGGGGTACCCCCCTGGAGCAGTACTTC.

V is TRBV11-2 and J is TRBJ1-5, with D unresolved. The germline V gene encodes CDR1 SGHAT and CDR2 FQNNGV. V was pared by 1 base and J by 9 bases, with 10 bases between. This CDR3 has 13 residues. DNA of the CDR3: TGTGCCAGCAGCTTAGCCCACCTTAGGCCCCAGCATTTT. Its translation is CASSLAHLRPQHF.

The chain couples TRBV28 to TRBJ2-7; weak D call: TRBD2 (5 bases). V lost 2 bases, J lost 6 bases, and 8 bases lay in between. The CDR3 totals 12 residues. CDR1 is MDHEN, CDR2 SYDVKM, per germline. As DNA, the CDR3 is TGTGCCAGCAGTTTAAGGACTCTCGAGCAGTACTTC. Residues: CASSLRTLEQYF.

The chain uses TRBV7-8 and TRBJ2-5, with 15 bases that match TRBD2. V lost 5 bases, J lost 4 bases, and 8 bases stayed unmatched. Germline V CDR1 and CDR2: SGHVS, FQNEAQ. This CDR3 spans 17 amino acids. DNA for the CDR3: TGTGCCAGCAGCCCCTGGACTAGCGGGGGGGCTGGAGAGACCCAGTACTTC. Translating it yields CASSPWTSGGAGETQYF.

V usage is TRBV11-2 and J usage is TRBJ2-7; D might be TRBD1 (6 bases). This CDR3 has 17 residues. Germline loops: CDR1 SGHAT, CDR2 FQNNGV. V lost 4 bases, J lost 3 bases, and 22 bases lay in between. CDR3 sequence (DNA): TGTGCCAGCAGCTCCGATGCGAGACAGGAATCAATCTACGAGCAGTACTTC. It codes for CASSSDARQESIYEQYF.

The V and J genes are TRBV29-1 and TRBJ1-3; TRBD1 matches at 8 bases. The CDR3 length is 14 residues. Germline CDR1 and CDR2: SQVTM and ANQGSEA. V was clipped by 7 bases and J by 0 bases; unmatched bases: 5. The CDR3 protein is CSGWTGSSGNTIYF. For the CDR3, the DNA is TGCAGCGGTTGGACAGGGTCCTCTGGAAACACCATATATTTT.

This clone was seen only once. The V gene is TRBV11-2, the J gene TRBJ2-7, with a possible D match to TRBD2 (6 bases). V was clipped by 1 base and J by 3 bases, with 7 bases between them. This CDR3 contains 13 residues. CDR1 SGHAT and CDR2 FQNNGV come from the germline V gene. CDR3 region: CASSLGGNYEQYF. The CDR3 bases are TGTGCCAGCAGCTTAGGCGGGAACTACGAGCAGTACTTC.

The rearrangement uses TRBV27 and TRBJ2-1; D possibly corresponds to TRBD1 (7 bases). Germline V lookup: CDR1 MNHEY, CDR2 SMNVEV (reference sequence). Trimming removed 8 bases at V and 3 bases at J, with 14 bases between. The CDR3 loop spans 14 amino acids. DNA of the CDR3: TGTGCCAGCGCGACAGGGAGGTTCTACAATGAGCAGTTCTTC. The encoded protein is CASATGRFYNEQFF.

In its sample, this clone was seen once. The rearrangement uses TRBV19 and TRBJ1-1; D is perhaps TRBD1 (5 bases). V was pared by 6 bases and J by 4 bases, with 12 bases between. Germline-derived CDR1 and CDR2 are LNHDA and SQIVND (reference sequence). CDR3 length: 13 residues. CDR3 loop: CASRGDGGTEAFF. The CDR3 DNA sequence: TGTGCCAGTAGAGGGGACGGGGGCACTGAAGCTTTCTTT.

The chain has TRBV5-1 and TRBJ1-4; TRBD1 aligns across 9 bases. The J segment lost 3 bases and the V segment lost 7 bases, leaving 4 bases of the junction unmatched. This CDR3 contains 14 residues. CDR1 is SGHRS and CDR2 is YFSETQ in the germline V gene. Here the CDR3 reads CASRTGVANEKLFF. The CDR3 bases are TGCGCCAGCCGGACAGGGGTGGCTAATGAAAAACTGTTTTTT.

This clone was detected once. This chain links TRBV3-1 (or the pseudogene TRBV3-2) with TRBJ2-1; no firm D call. The CDR3 has 13 amino acids. The germline V and J ends were trimmed by 1 base and 10 bases, with 11 bases remaining between them. CDR1 is LGHDT and CDR2 is YNNKEL in the germline V gene (reference sequence). The CDR3 DNA is TGTGCCAGCAGCCAAGTCCTACTCAAGGAGCAGTTCTTC. This translates into CASSQVLLKEQFF.

The rearrangement uses TRBV28 and TRBJ1-2, with 7 bases that match TRBD1. V shed 6 bases and J 11 bases; nucleotides not matched to a gene: 15. The CDR3 spans 14 residues. CDR1 is MDHEN and CDR2 is SYDVKM in the germline V gene. The CDR3 reads CASRLARRQGVYTF. Here the CDR3 DNA reads TGTGCCAGCAGACTCGCCAGGCGCCAGGGGGTTTACACCTTC.

This chain joins TRBV18 and TRBJ1-5; perhaps TRBD1 as D (6 bases). Trimming left V 2 bases short and J 3 bases short, with 11 bases between. Germline CDR1 KGHSH, CDR2 LQKENI. The CDR3 loop spans 15 amino acids. The CDR3 protein is CASSPLGANNQPQHF. The CDR3, as DNA: TGTGCCAGCTCACCATTGGGGGCCAACAATCAGCCCCAGCATTTT.

CDR3 DNA sequence: TGCGCCAGCAGTAGGGTGGAGGACTATGGCTACACCTTC. It specifies CASSRVEDYGYTF. The chain recombines TRBV5-1 with TRBJ1-2; no clear D. Between the trimmed V and J ends, which lost 5 bases and 3 bases, there was a span of 11 bases. Looked up from germline, CDR1 is SGHRS and CDR2 is YFSETQ. The CDR3 is 13 amino acids.

The chain carries TRBV28 and TRBJ1-2, with 8 nucleotides matching TRBD1. CDR1 and CDR2 (germline): MDHEN, SYDVKM. The CDR3 runs to 12 residues. Germline trimming cut 6 bases from V and 8 bases from J; bases unmatched to any gene: 5. The CDR3 spells CASRVQGGGYTF. CDR3 nucleotides: TGTGCCAGCAGGGTACAGGGGGGAGGCTACACCTTC.

The chain recombines TRBV7-2 with TRBJ2-1, with D possibly TRBD2 on 5 matching bases. Germline V lookup: CDR1 SGHTA, CDR2 FQGNSA. The CDR3 is made up of 15 amino acids. Trimming left V 5 bases short and J 3 bases short, with 14 bases between. The CDR3 nucleotides read TGTGCCAGCAGCGGTAGCGCGCGCGGCTACAATGAGCAGTTCTTC. Amino acid sequence: CASSGSARGYNEQFF.

The V gene is TRBV6-6, the J gene TRBJ2-7, with D maybe TRBD2 (6 bases). In germline, CDR1 is MNHNY, CDR2 SVGAGI (reference sequence). Deletions cut 6 bases from V and 9 bases from J, with 12 bases between. The CDR3 length is 11 residues. The CDR3 protein is CASSELARQYF. CDR3 coding DNA: TGTGCCAGCAGCGAACTAGCTCGGCAGTACTTC.

The chain links TRBV5-1 to TRBJ2-7, with TRBD1 matching over 11 bases. The CDR3 runs to 15 residues. Germline lookup yields CDR1 SGHRS and CDR2 YFSETQ. V was pared by 3 bases and J by 5 bases, with 7 bases of the junction left unmatched. The CDR3 coding sequence is TGCGCCAGCAGCTCCACGGGACAGGGGGTGAACGAGCAGTACTTC. Its protein product is CASSSTGQGVNEQYF.